This passage covers 5 T cell receptor beta chains from one sample sequenced in a study of vaccination and CD4 T cells after COVID-19. These receptors lack a known antigen. Cultured CD4+ T cells had their DNA profiled by the Oncomine TCR Beta short-read assay. TCRdb passed the PCR reads through MiXCR, listing each CDR3 protein once. The repertoire has approximately 13,000 distinct CDR3 sequences, 25% to 30% of them found once; the top ten carry 25% to 35%. Treatment defined: roughly nine-day PBMC culture with coronavirus spike peptide pools or control peptides (ViraFEST assay). Sequencing was performed on CD4+ T cells from blood, cultured in vitro, taken before SARS-CoV-2 vaccination. Receptors originate from a human donor who received a COVID-19 vaccine.

The CDR3 DNA reads TGTGCCAGCAGTCCCTCAGGACAGGGTACCACCGGGGAGCTGTTTTTT. Encoded protein: CASSPSGQGTTGELFF. V usage is TRBV28 and J usage is TRBJ2-2; 8 bases fit TRBD1. V shed 5 bases, J shed 4 bases, and the junction held 9 bases outside the gene matches. Germline-derived CDR1 and CDR2 are MDHEN and SYDVKM. The CDR3 is 16 amino acids. Filled out from reference TRBV28 and TRBJ2-2, the complete variable domain reads DVKVTQSSRYLVKRTGEKVFLECVQDMDHENMFWYRQDPGLGLRLIYFSYDVKMKEKGDIPEGYSVSREKKERFSLILESASTNQTSMYLCASSPSGQGTTGELFFGEGSRLTVL.

The chain uses TRBV12-3 or TRBV12-4 and TRBJ1-2; D is uncertain. Trimming shortened V by 5 bases and J by 5 bases, and 9 bases separated the two germline ends. The CDR3 is 12 residues long. CDR3 amino acids: CASSRGDYGYTF. The CDR3 DNA sequence: TGTGCCAGCAGTCGCGGAGATTATGGCTACACCTTC.

The chain is built from TRBV12-3 or TRBV12-4 and TRBJ1-5; the D gene is possibly TRBD1 (6 bases). V was clipped by 3 bases and J by 2 bases, with 11 bases between them. CDR3 length: 15 residues. For the CDR3, the DNA is TGTGCCAGCAGTTTCGAACAGGGCCGCAATCAGCCCCAGCATTTT. It encodes CASSFEQGRNQPQHF.

This clonotype has more than one count but fewer than ten. The rearrangement joins TRBV6-2 or TRBV6-3 to TRBJ2-3, with 9 bases fitting TRBD1. The CDR3 consists of 15 residues. Looked up from germline, CDR1 is MNHEY and CDR2 is SVGEGT. Trimming cost V 6 bases and J 4 bases; bases outside gene matches: 8. The CDR3 DNA reads as TGTGCCAGCAGCACCCGGGACAGGGCAGCAGATACGCAGTATTTT. Amino acids: CASSTRDRAADTQYF.

The chain is built from TRBV6-1 and TRBJ2-7, with D uncertain. CDR3 length equals 10 residues. Germline CDR1 reads MNHNS; CDR2 reads SASEGT. Deletions cut 8 bases from V and 6 bases from J, with 8 bases between. Here the CDR3 reads CASGLGEQYF. The CDR3 DNA reads as TGTGCCAGCGGGCTAGGCGAGCAGTACTTC.